These 31 T cell receptor beta chains were sequenced from one sample in a study of T cells after yellow fever vaccination. TCRdb recomputed calls from the 5' RACE reads with MiXCR, one row per CDR3 protein. The table records about 50,000 distinct CDR3 sequences, around 6.1% of them present only once. The starting material was PBMCs, either bulk or a sorted T-cell subset (CD4+, CD8+, memory, or dextramer-sorted; not recorded which), obtained on the day of the yellow fever booster vaccination. The receptors come from a man aged 18 to 29 who received the YFV17D yellow fever vaccine.

This clonotype occurred many times. The chain carries TRBV9 and TRBJ2-1, with 11 bases that match TRBD2. Germline trimming cut 0 bases from V and 8 bases from J; bases unmatched to any gene: 10. CDR3 length: 17 amino acids. Germline CDR1 SGDLS, CDR2 YYNGEE. This CDR3 is CASSVDFLAGGLYEQFF. The CDR3 bases are TGTGCCAGCAGCGTAGACTTCCTAGCGGGGGGTTTGTATGAGCAGTTCTTC.

The chain is built from TRBV9 and TRBJ1-3; 9 nucleotides line up with TRBD1. Trimming removed 4 bases from V and 8 bases from J; junction bases left unmatched: 7. The CDR3 totals 14 residues. Germline V lookup: CDR1 SGDLS, CDR2 YYNGEE. CDR3 amino acids: CASSSTTGGHTIYF. The CDR3 DNA is TGTGCCAGCAGCTCTACGACAGGGGGACACACCATATATTTT.

Concerning this clonotype itself: A read error may explain this, as a much larger clone is one base away. This rearrangement joins TRBV5-1 to TRBJ2-1; TRBD2 matches at 7 bases. Gene TRBJ2-7 matches the end of the DNA better, so the J call may be wrong. CDR1 and CDR2 from the germline V gene are SGHRS and YFSETQ. This CDR3 has 15 amino acids. The DNA for the CDR3 is TGCGCCAGCAGCATTTGGGGGGGAAACAACAATGAGCAGTACTTC. It is translated as CASSIWGGNNNEQYF.

This clonotype was seen repeatedly, ten times or more. The CDR3 DNA follows: TGCGCCAGCGCGCCAGGGGGCACTGGAAACACCATATATTTT. This translates into CASAPGGTGNTIYF. The gene calls are TRBV5-1 and TRBJ1-3; 8 nucleotides agree with TRBD1. J lost 2 bases, V lost 7 bases, and 5 bases had no gene match. In germline, CDR1 is SGHRS, CDR2 YFSETQ. This CDR3 comprises 14 residues.

This clonotype came up many times. V usage is TRBV7-9 and J usage is TRBJ2-7; a weak D match, TRBD2 (6 bases). The germline gives CDR1 SEHNR, CDR2 FQNEAQ (reference sequence). The CDR3 runs to 17 residues. V was trimmed by 1 base and J by 0 bases, leaving 16 bases between them. The CDR3 DNA is TGTGCCAGCAGCTTAGAAGGTTTGGGGAGGAGCTCCTACGAGCAGTACTTC. Its protein is CASSLEGLGRSSYEQYF.

This clonotype has a handful of counts. The rearrangement uses TRBV20-1 and TRBJ1-1, with 7 positions matching TRBD1. Trimming cost V 0 bases and J 1 base; bases outside gene matches: 8. Germline V gives CDR1 DFQATT, CDR2 SNEGSKA (reference sequence). The CDR3 totals 16 residues. DNA of the CDR3: TGCAGTGCTAGAGATAGCAAAACAGGGGAGAACACTGAAGCTTTCTTT. This codes for CSARDSKTGENTEAFF.

This clonotype appeared a few times. This chain joins TRBV15 and TRBJ1-1; no firm D call. Germline assignment: CDR1 LNHNV and CDR2 YYDKDF (reference sequence). The CDR3 extends over 15 amino acids. V shed 1 base and J shed 0 bases, with 9 bases lying between them. In nucleotides, the CDR3 is TGTGCCACCAGCAGAGGACTTTTCATGAACACTGAAGCTTTCTTT. Its translation is CATSRGLFMNTEAFF.

This clonotype was picked up many times. V is TRBV12-3 or TRBV12-4 and J is TRBJ1-5; 9 bases match TRBD1. The CDR3 totals 15 residues. V shed 6 bases and J 6 bases; nucleotides not matched to a gene: 9. The CDR3 region is CASSGTGKEGQPQHF. The CDR3 coding sequence is TGTGCCAGCAGCGGGACAGGGAAGGAGGGTCAGCCCCAGCATTTT.

This clonotype was seen a few times. This sequence joins TRBV9 and TRBJ2-1; D assignment may be TRBD1 or TRBD2 (5 bases each). Germline V lookup: CDR1 SGDLS, CDR2 YYNGEE. The CDR3 is 14 residues long. The V gene lost 0 bases and the J gene lost 10 bases, with 14 bases spanning the gap. The CDR3, as DNA: TGTGCCAGCAGCGTAGTCCATCTCGAGGGGGAGCAGTTCTTC. This gives the protein CASSVVHLEGEQFF.

This clonotype turned up a few times. The J gene is TRBJ2-2, the V gene TRBV11-2; TRBD1 agrees at 8 bases. The germline V gene has CDR1 SGHAT and CDR2 FQNNGV. J lost 4 bases, V lost 4 bases, and 8 bases had no gene match. The CDR3 consists of 16 residues. The CDR3, as DNA: TGTGCCAGCAGCTCCGAGGACAGGGTTCCCACCGGGGAGCTGTTTTTT. It yields the protein CASSSEDRVPTGELFF.

V gene TRBV4-1 combines with J gene TRBJ2-5; TRBD2 aligns across 8 bases. The CDR3 totals 16 residues. Looked up from germline, CDR1 is MGHRA and CDR2 is YSYEKL. V trimming: 1 base; J trimming: 0 bases; junction bases outside the gene matches: 4. The CDR3 sequence: CASSQAAAGDQETQYF. The CDR3 nucleotides are TGCGCCAGCAGCCAAGCTGCAGCGGGGGACCAAGAGACCCAGTACTTC.

The V gene is TRBV12-3 or TRBV12-4, the J gene TRBJ2-3; tentatively, D is TRBD2 (7 bases). Trimming took off 3 bases at V and 2 bases at J, with 27 bases between the two ends. The CDR3 runs 20 residues. This CDR3 is CASSFRSRGGMRGPTDTQYF. The CDR3, as DNA: TGTGCCAGCAGTTTTCGGAGTCGAGGTGGGATGCGGGGGCCCACAGATACGCAGTATTTT.

The sample holds many counts of this clonotype. V usage is TRBV7-9 and J usage is TRBJ1-1; TRBD1 is a possible D gene (5 bases). V lost 6 bases and J 1 base, leaving 15 bases between the germline ends. This CDR3 has 15 amino acids. The germline V gene has CDR1 SEHNR and CDR2 FQNEAQ (reference sequence). The CDR3 reads CASRGEWDKNTEAFF. The DNA for the CDR3 is TGTGCCAGCAGGGGGGAGTGGGATAAGAACACTGAAGCTTTCTTT.

This clonotype was observed many times. The CDR3: CASSPRSEDTQYF. The CDR3 bases are TGTGCCAGCAGCCCGCGCTCCGAGGATACGCAGTATTTT. This chain connects TRBV7-9 to TRBJ2-3; D gene ambiguous. The CDR3 is 13 amino acids. The V end was cut by 5 bases, the J end by 6 bases, with 12 bases between. The germline CDR1 and CDR2 sequences are SEHNR and FQNEAQ (reference sequence).

This clonotype has at least ten counts. The chain carries TRBV7-2 and TRBJ2-3; D is possibly TRBD2 (5 bases). The germline V gene has CDR1 SGHTA and CDR2 FQGNSA. This CDR3 region has 14 residues. V lost 4 bases, J lost 0 bases, and 8 bases lay in between. The CDR3 spells CASSSGLSTDTQYF. The CDR3 nucleotides are TGTGCCAGCAGCTCAGGACTGAGCACAGATACGCAGTATTTT.

This clonotype was seen at least ten times. V is TRBV4-3 and J is TRBJ1-1; TRBD1 aligns across 7 bases. V was clipped by 2 bases and J by 1 base; unmatched bases: 1. Germline assignment: CDR1 LGHNA and CDR2 YSLEER. This CDR3 comprises 14 residues. CDR3 bases: TGCGCCAGCAGCCAATACAGGGGGAACACTGAAGCTTTCTTT. It translates to CASSQYRGNTEAFF.

This clonotype was seen ten or more times. The chain carries TRBV6-1 and TRBJ2-3, with D perhaps matching TRBD2 (6 bases). This CDR3 is built from 10 residues. The V gene's germline CDR1 is MNHNS and CDR2 SASEGT. V was cut by 8 bases and J by 6 bases, with 6 bases left in between. The CDR3 region has the DNA TGTGCCAGCCGGGGGGATACGCAGTATTTT. This sequence encodes CASRGDTQYF.

This clonotype has a handful of counts. V usage is TRBV10-2 and J usage is TRBJ2-3; D is perhaps TRBD2 (6 bases). The ends were cut back, 6 bases at V and 0 bases at J, with 10 bases in the middle. The CDR3 loop spans 14 amino acids. Germline CDR1 WSHSY, CDR2 SAAADI. CDR3 nucleotide sequence: TGCGCCAGCAGCCAGGGACTGAGCACAGATACGCAGTATTTT. The encoded protein is CASSQGLSTDTQYF.

This clonotype was found a few times. The V and J genes are TRBV5-8 and TRBJ1-2, with no clear D. V lost 0 bases, J lost 5 bases, and 17 bases lay in between. CDR1 and CDR2 from the germline V gene are SGHTS and YDEGEE. This CDR3 region has 16 residues. The chain's CDR3 is CASSLGGRGPSYGYTF. CDR3 bases: TGTGCCAGCAGCTTGGGCGGCCGCGGACCCTCGTATGGCTACACCTTC.

This clonotype was detected ten times or more. V and J are TRBV6-2 or TRBV6-3 and TRBJ2-4; tentatively, D is TRBD2 (7 bases). The CDR3 has 14 amino acids. CDR1 is MNHEY and CDR2 is SVGEGT in the germline V gene. V dropped 5 bases and J dropped 7 bases, with 15 bases sitting between them. The CDR3: CASSQGGAGNIQYF. CDR3 bases: TGTGCCAGCAGTCAAGGGGGGGCCGGGAACATTCAGTACTTC.

The chain links TRBV24-1 to TRBJ2-2; 9 bases map to TRBD1. The CDR3 covers 15 residues. V shed 6 bases, J shed 6 bases, and the junction held 7 bases outside the gene matches. The germline V gene encodes CDR1 KGHDR and CDR2 SFDVKD. CDR3 loop: CATSLGDRVAGELFF. The CDR3 DNA reads TGTGCCACCAGTTTAGGGGACAGGGTCGCCGGGGAGCTGTTTTTT.

This clonotype was counted at least ten times. This chain connects TRBV15 to TRBJ2-1; D may correspond to TRBD1 or TRBD2 (5 bases each). The CDR3 contains 15 residues. V gave up 5 bases and J gave up 4 bases, with 15 bases separating them. Germline V gives CDR1 LNHNV, CDR2 YYDKDF (reference sequence). The CDR3 DNA reads as TGTGCCACCAGCGGGGGTACAGGCTTTTACAATGAGCAGTTCTTC. Protein: CATSGGTGFYNEQFF.

This clonotype appeared many times. The J gene is TRBJ1-1, the V gene TRBV6-2 or TRBV6-3, with 8 bases aligning to TRBD1. CDR1 is MNHEY and CDR2 is SVGEGT in the germline V gene. This CDR3 comprises 14 residues. The V and J ends lost 4 bases and 6 bases, in that order; junction bases with no gene match: 7. CDR3 sequence: CASSFPDRGAEAFF. The CDR3 bases are TGTGCCAGCAGTTTCCCTGACAGGGGAGCTGAAGCTTTCTTT.

This clonotype was picked up a small number of times. V usage is TRBV7-2 and J usage is TRBJ2-5, with 7 nucleotides matching TRBD1. CDR3 length equals 15 residues. CDR1 and CDR2 (germline): SGHTA, FQGNSA. The trim removed 5 bases at V and 4 bases at J, leaving 10 bases unmatched. CDR3 sequence: CASSPQTGSVETQYF. Here the CDR3 DNA reads TGTGCCAGCAGCCCCCAGACAGGGAGCGTAGAGACCCAGTACTTC.

V is TRBV2 and J is TRBJ2-7, with D possibly TRBD1 on 5 matching bases. Per germline, CDR1 SNHLY and CDR2 FYNNEI. CDR3 length: 12 residues. V was clipped by 7 bases and J by 6 bases, with 13 bases between them. The chain's CDR3 is CASNSRGGEQYV. The DNA of the CDR3 is TGTGCCAGCAACTCAAGGGGTGGCGAGCAGTACGTC.

The V and J genes are TRBV9 and TRBJ2-6, with a weak D call TRBD2 (5 bases). The V end lost 4 bases, the J end lost 4 bases, and 12 bases lay between the germline ends. The CDR3 contains 15 residues. CDR1 is SGDLS and CDR2 is YYNGEE in the germline V gene. The CDR3 DNA sequence: TGTGCCAGCAGCACCACAGTAGCGGGGGCCAACGTCCTGACTTTC. As protein: CASSTTVAGANVLTF.

With regard to this clonotype: A much larger clone differs from this one at a single base, so this may be a read error. V usage is TRBV7-9 and J usage is TRBJ2-3; either TRBD1 or TRBD2 may fit D (5 bases each). CDR3 length: 16 residues. CDR1 is SEHNR and CDR2 is FQNEAQ in the germline V gene (reference sequence). The CDR3 loop is CGSSLVRGASTDTQYF. Written as DNA, the CDR3 is TGTGGCAGCAGCTTAGTTCGGGGCGCTAGCACAGATACGCAGTATTTT.

This clonotype was seen more than once but under ten times. The chain has TRBV6-2 or TRBV6-3 and TRBJ1-2, with 8 bases that match TRBD1. With 2 bases clipped from V and 1 base from J, the junction kept 9 bases outside the gene matches. This CDR3 has 17 residues. CDR1 and CDR2 (germline): MNHEY, SVGEGT. The CDR3 DNA sequence: TGTGCCAGCAGTTACGTTATAGGACAGGGAGATAACTATGGCTACACCTTC. Its translation: CASSYVIGQGDNYGYTF.

This clonotype was detected ten times or more. The chain recombines TRBV6-6 with TRBJ1-2; D is undetermined. CDR3 length: 14 residues. The V gene's germline CDR1 is MNHNY and CDR2 SVGAGI (reference sequence). The ends were cut back, 2 bases at V and 4 bases at J, with 11 bases in the middle. The CDR3, as DNA: TGTGCCAGCAGTTACGGGTTGACACTCTATGGCTACACCTTC. It translates to CASSYGLTLYGYTF.

This clonotype was recorded at least ten times. V is TRBV5-5 and J is TRBJ1-6; no clear D. V lost 0 bases to trimming and J lost 14 bases, with 6 bases between them. The CDR3 contains 11 residues. The germline CDR1 and CDR2 sequences are SGHKS and YYEKEE (reference sequence). The CDR3 sequence is CASSLDGSLHF. CDR3 coding DNA: TGTGCCAGCAGCTTGGATGGTTCCCTCCACTTT. The full variable domain, completed using reference TRBV5-5 and TRBJ1-6, is DAGVTQSPTHLIKTRGQQVTLRCSPISGHKSVSWYQQVLGQGPQFIFQYYEKEERGRGNFPDRFSARQFPNYSSELNVNALLLGDSALYLCASSLDGSLHFGNGTRLTVT.

The genes are TRBV19 and TRBJ2-1; possible D gene TRBD1, 5 bases. The CDR3 is 13 residues long. In germline, CDR1 is LNHDA, CDR2 SQIVND (reference sequence). The V end lost 7 bases, the J end lost 9 bases, and 16 bases lay between the germline ends. The CDR3: CASTRARLGEQFF. CDR3 DNA: TGTGCCAGTACCAGGGCCCGTCTGGGTGAGCAGTTCTTC.